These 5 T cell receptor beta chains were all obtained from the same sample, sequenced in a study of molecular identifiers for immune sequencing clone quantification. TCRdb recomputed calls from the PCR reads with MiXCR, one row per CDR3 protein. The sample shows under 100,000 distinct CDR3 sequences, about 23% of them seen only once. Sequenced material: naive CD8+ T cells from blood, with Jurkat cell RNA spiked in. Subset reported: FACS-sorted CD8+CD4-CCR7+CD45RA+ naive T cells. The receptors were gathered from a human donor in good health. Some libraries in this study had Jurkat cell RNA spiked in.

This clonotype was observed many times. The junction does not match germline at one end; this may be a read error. The CDR3 region is CASNYGQEAFF. CDR3 nucleotide sequence: TGTGCCAGCAATTACGGACAGGAAGCTTTCTTT. The J gene is TRBJ1-1, the V gene TRBV6-2 or TRBV6-3, with a possible D match to TRBD1 (6 bases). This CDR3 is built from 11 residues. CDR1 is MNHEY and CDR2 is SVGEGT in the germline V gene.

CDR3 protein: CASRSLRRASWTGANVLTF. As DNA, the CDR3 is TGTGCCAGTAGAAGCCTAAGGCGGGCCAGCTGGACTGGGGCCAACGTCCTGACTTTC. V usage is TRBV19 and J usage is TRBJ2-6; D possibly corresponds to TRBD2 (5 bases). V was pared by 6 bases and J by 2 bases, with 23 bases between. Germline values: CDR1 LNHDA, CDR2 SQIVND (reference sequence). The CDR3 is 19 residues long. The whole variable domain, filled in from reference TRBV19 and TRBJ2-6, reads DGGITQSPKYLFRKEGQNVTLSCEQNLNHDAMYWYRQDPGQGLRLIYYSQIVNDFQKGDIAEGYSVSREKKESFPLTVTSAQKNPTAFYLCASRSLRRASWTGANVLTFGAGSRLTVL.

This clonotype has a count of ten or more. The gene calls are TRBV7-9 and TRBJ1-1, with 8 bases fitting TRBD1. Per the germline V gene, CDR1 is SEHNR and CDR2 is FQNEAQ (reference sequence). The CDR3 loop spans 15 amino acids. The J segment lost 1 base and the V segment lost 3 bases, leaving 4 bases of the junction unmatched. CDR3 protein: CASSLGDRPNTEAFF. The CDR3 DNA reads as TGTGCCAGCAGCTTGGGGGACAGGCCGAACACTGAAGCTTTCTTT. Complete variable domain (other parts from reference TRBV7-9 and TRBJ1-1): DTGVSQNPRHKITKRGQNVTFRCDPISEHNRLYWYRQTLGQGPEFLTYFQNEAQLEKSRLLSDRFSAERPKGSFSTLEIQRTEQGDSAMYLCASSLGDRPNTEAFFGQGTRLTVV.

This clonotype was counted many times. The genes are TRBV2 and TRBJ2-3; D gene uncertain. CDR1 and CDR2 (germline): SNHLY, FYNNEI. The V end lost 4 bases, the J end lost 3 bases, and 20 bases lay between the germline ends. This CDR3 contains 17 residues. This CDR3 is CASSALAFSETTDTQYF. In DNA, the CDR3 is TGTGCCAGCAGTGCGTTAGCATTCTCAGAAACTACAGATACGCAGTATTTT.

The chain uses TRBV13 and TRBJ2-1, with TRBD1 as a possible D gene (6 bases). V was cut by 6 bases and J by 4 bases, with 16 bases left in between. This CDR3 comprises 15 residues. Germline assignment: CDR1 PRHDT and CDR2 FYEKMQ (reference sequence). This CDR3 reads CASSWDPGQYNEQFF. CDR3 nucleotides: TGTGCCAGCAGTTGGGATCCCGGACAGTACAATGAGCAGTTCTTC.